The 14 T cell receptor beta chains presented below share a single source sample, sequenced in a study of T cells in Graves' hyperthyroidism and ophthalmopathy. The TCR beta CDR3 regions underwent amplification using RNA transcripts as the source. Carried out on the TCR CDR3, a first-round RT-PCR used the HTBI primer set. TCRdb re-called the multiplex PCR reads through MiXCR, storing one row per CDR3 protein. Of 400,000 to 500,000 distinct CDR3 sequences in the sample, roughly an eighth are singletons; the top ten hold around 5.3%. Sequencing was done on a sample of blood. The receptor set was obtained from a woman aged 18-29 years with Graves' hyperthyroidism.

This clonotype was recorded many times. The chain carries TRBV13 and TRBJ2-1; the D gene is possibly TRBD2 (5 bases). V was shortened by 5 bases and J by 4 bases, with 9 bases between the two germline ends. The CDR3 contains 13 residues. Germline CDR1 is PRHDT and CDR2 is FYEKMQ (reference sequence). Here the CDR3 DNA reads TGTGCCAGCAGCCCCACTAGATACAATGAGCAGTTCTTC. Translating it yields CASSPTRYNEQFF.

This clonotype was seen at least ten times. CDR3 nucleotide sequence: TGTGCCAGCAGTGACGACCTAGCGGGAGTATCAGATACGCAGTATTTT. Encoded protein: CASSDDLAGVSDTQYF. V gene TRBV6-1 combines with J gene TRBJ2-3, with TRBD2 matching over 10 bases. Germline trimming cut 3 bases from V and 4 bases from J; bases unmatched to any gene: 7. CDR3 length: 16 amino acids. Germline CDR1 and CDR2: MNHNS and SASEGT.

This clonotype turned up a few times. The rearrangement joins TRBV9 to TRBJ1-6; D possibly corresponds to TRBD1 (5 bases). CDR1 and CDR2 from the germline V gene are SGDLS and YYNGEE. The germline V and J ends were trimmed by 0 bases and 8 bases, with 12 bases remaining between them. The CDR3 is made up of 15 amino acids. The CDR3 DNA reads as TGTGCCAGCAGCGTAGGGGGGAGAGCGGATTCACCCCTCCACTTT. Residues: CASSVGGRADSPLHF.

This clonotype was seen many times. The genes are TRBV6-1 and TRBJ1-1; no clear D. CDR1 and CDR2 from the germline V gene are MNHNS and SASEGT. The V end was cut by 5 bases, the J end by 3 bases, with 10 bases between. CDR3 length: 13 residues. CDR3 in DNA: TGTGCCAGCAGTCTAAGGCCAGACACTGAAGCTTTCTTT. Its protein product is CASSLRPDTEAFF.

Regarding this clonotype: With a much larger clone just one base away, this may be a read error. V gene TRBV6-5 combines with J gene TRBJ1-5, with D uncertain. The germline V gene encodes CDR1 MNHEY and CDR2 SVGAGI. The CDR3 is 14 amino acids. Here the CDR3 reads CANSYSSPDQPQHF. The CDR3 DNA sequence: TGTGCCAACAGTTACTCGAGCCCCGATCAGCCCCAGCATTTT.

This clonotype has a handful of counts. This chain joins TRBV6-2 or TRBV6-3 and TRBJ1-1; D remains unclear. Germline V lookup: CDR1 MNHEY, CDR2 SVGEGT. V lost 2 bases, J lost 4 bases, and 11 bases lay in between. This CDR3 spans 14 amino acids. CDR3 nucleotide sequence: TGTGCCAGCAGTTACGGCCGGGCTGGCACTGAAGCTTTCTTT. This encodes CASSYGRAGTEAFF.

This clonotype was recorded a few times. The rearrangement joins TRBV10-2 to TRBJ2-7, with D possibly being TRBD2 (5 bases). The CDR3 is 14 amino acids. Germline assignment: CDR1 WSHSY and CDR2 SAAADI. V was shortened by 6 bases and J by 0 bases, with 12 bases between the two germline ends. CDR3 protein: CASRRATGSYEQYF. The CDR3 DNA reads TGCGCCAGCAGGCGGGCGACGGGCTCCTACGAGCAGTACTTC.

This clonotype has ten or more counts. The rearrangement joins TRBV3-1 to TRBJ2-3, with 9 bases lining up with TRBD2. J lost 6 bases, V lost 3 bases, and 10 bases had no gene match. This CDR3 is built from 16 residues. Germline CDR1 is LGHDT and CDR2 is YNNKEL (reference sequence). The chain's CDR3 is CASSQWDSGSSDTQYF. The CDR3 DNA is TGTGCCAGCAGCCAGTGGGATAGCGGGAGCTCGGATACGCAGTATTTT.

This clonotype appeared many times. The chain recombines TRBV3-1 with TRBJ2-7, with D possibly being TRBD1 or TRBD2 (5 bases each). Germline V CDR1 and CDR2: LGHDT, YNNKEL (reference sequence). The CDR3 is made up of 19 amino acids. The V end lost 3 bases, the J end lost 0 bases, and 24 bases lay between the germline ends. The CDR3 DNA follows: TGTGCCAGCAGCCAGGCGCGTGGGACGGGCTTACGGGGCTCCTACGAGCAGTACTTC. Translated: CASSQARGTGLRGSYEQYF.

The chain joins TRBV20-1 to TRBJ1-1; no clear D gene. There are 14 residues in the CDR3. Germline-derived CDR1 and CDR2 are DFQATT and SNEGSKA (reference sequence). V was shortened by 6 bases and J by 0 bases, with 14 bases between the two germline ends. The CDR3 DNA is TGCAGTGCCCCTCAGCAGGTCGTGAACACTGAAGCTTTCTTT. Protein sequence: CSAPQQVVNTEAFF.

This chain uses TRBV7-3 with TRBJ2-7, with 7 nucleotides matching TRBD2. The CDR3 is 15 amino acids. The ends lost 2 bases at V and 5 bases at J; junction bases unmatched: 9. The germline gives CDR1 SGHTA, CDR2 FQGTGA. CDR3 in amino acids: CASSLYESGGDEQYF. The CDR3 bases are TGTGCCAGCAGCTTATATGAGTCGGGAGGCGACGAGCAGTACTTC.

The J gene is TRBJ1-1, the V gene TRBV20-1; tentative D call: TRBD1 (5 bases). The germline CDR1 and CDR2 sequences are DFQATT and SNEGSKA (reference sequence). V shed 3 bases and J shed 1 base, with 9 bases lying between them. The CDR3 loop spans 13 amino acids. CDR3 sequence reads: CSARRGTNTEAFF. The CDR3 region has the DNA TGCAGTGCTAGGCGGGGGACGAACACTGAAGCTTTCTTT.

This clonotype was counted many times. The chain links TRBV7-8 to TRBJ1-1; no clear D. Between the trimmed V and J ends, which lost 6 bases and 3 bases, there was a span of 8 bases. In germline, CDR1 is SGHVS, CDR2 FQNEAQ. The CDR3 is made up of 12 amino acids. The CDR3 spells CASRSRDTEAFF. CDR3 DNA: TGTGCCAGCAGGTCTAGGGACACTGAAGCTTTCTTT.

This chain connects TRBV3-1 to TRBJ1-1; D may be TRBD1 (5 bases). Looked up from germline, CDR1 is LGHDT and CDR2 is YNNKEL (reference sequence). V lost 0 bases and J 4 bases, leaving 12 bases between the germline ends. This CDR3 spans 15 amino acids. The CDR3 DNA is TGTGCCAGCAGCCAAGATCAGACGGGGGGCACTGAAGCTTTCTTT. Its translation: CASSQDQTGGTEAFF.